The clone carrying this T cell receptor (beta chain) was picked up many times. Antigen specificity is unknown. V lost 3 bases and J 2 bases, leaving 11 bases between the germline ends. The CDR3 totals 14 residues. In germline, CDR1 is SGHRS, CDR2 YFSETQ. Individual cDNA molecules were tagged with unique molecular identifiers, the study reported. In TCRdb, the 5' RACE reads were re-called with MiXCR into one record per CDR3 protein. The sample holds some 100,000 distinct CDR3 sequences; roughly 14% are singletons and the top ten take roughly 0.6%. The data are from a study of early T cells in non-severe SARS-CoV-2 infection. General study results and limits: Database matching using VDJdb favored anti-spike CD8 responses, with private and CD4 specificities left missing.

The source of this sequence is an adult who was a healthcare worker with PCR-confirmed SARS-CoV-2 infection or an uninfected control (not recorded which). V is TRBV5-1 and J is TRBJ1-1; D unresolved. The specimen sequenced was whole blood. The DNA of the CDR3 is TGCGCCAGCAGCTCGCAGGACCGAAACACTGAAGCTTTCTTT. It translates to CASSSQDRNTEAFF. The full variable domain, rest sourced from reference TRBV5-1 and TRBJ1-1, is KAGVTQTPRYLIKTRGQQVTLSCSPISGHRSVSWYQQTPGQGLQFLFEYFSETQRNKGNFPGRFSGRQFSNSRSEMNVSTLELGDSALYLCASSSQDRNTEAFFGQGTRLTVV.